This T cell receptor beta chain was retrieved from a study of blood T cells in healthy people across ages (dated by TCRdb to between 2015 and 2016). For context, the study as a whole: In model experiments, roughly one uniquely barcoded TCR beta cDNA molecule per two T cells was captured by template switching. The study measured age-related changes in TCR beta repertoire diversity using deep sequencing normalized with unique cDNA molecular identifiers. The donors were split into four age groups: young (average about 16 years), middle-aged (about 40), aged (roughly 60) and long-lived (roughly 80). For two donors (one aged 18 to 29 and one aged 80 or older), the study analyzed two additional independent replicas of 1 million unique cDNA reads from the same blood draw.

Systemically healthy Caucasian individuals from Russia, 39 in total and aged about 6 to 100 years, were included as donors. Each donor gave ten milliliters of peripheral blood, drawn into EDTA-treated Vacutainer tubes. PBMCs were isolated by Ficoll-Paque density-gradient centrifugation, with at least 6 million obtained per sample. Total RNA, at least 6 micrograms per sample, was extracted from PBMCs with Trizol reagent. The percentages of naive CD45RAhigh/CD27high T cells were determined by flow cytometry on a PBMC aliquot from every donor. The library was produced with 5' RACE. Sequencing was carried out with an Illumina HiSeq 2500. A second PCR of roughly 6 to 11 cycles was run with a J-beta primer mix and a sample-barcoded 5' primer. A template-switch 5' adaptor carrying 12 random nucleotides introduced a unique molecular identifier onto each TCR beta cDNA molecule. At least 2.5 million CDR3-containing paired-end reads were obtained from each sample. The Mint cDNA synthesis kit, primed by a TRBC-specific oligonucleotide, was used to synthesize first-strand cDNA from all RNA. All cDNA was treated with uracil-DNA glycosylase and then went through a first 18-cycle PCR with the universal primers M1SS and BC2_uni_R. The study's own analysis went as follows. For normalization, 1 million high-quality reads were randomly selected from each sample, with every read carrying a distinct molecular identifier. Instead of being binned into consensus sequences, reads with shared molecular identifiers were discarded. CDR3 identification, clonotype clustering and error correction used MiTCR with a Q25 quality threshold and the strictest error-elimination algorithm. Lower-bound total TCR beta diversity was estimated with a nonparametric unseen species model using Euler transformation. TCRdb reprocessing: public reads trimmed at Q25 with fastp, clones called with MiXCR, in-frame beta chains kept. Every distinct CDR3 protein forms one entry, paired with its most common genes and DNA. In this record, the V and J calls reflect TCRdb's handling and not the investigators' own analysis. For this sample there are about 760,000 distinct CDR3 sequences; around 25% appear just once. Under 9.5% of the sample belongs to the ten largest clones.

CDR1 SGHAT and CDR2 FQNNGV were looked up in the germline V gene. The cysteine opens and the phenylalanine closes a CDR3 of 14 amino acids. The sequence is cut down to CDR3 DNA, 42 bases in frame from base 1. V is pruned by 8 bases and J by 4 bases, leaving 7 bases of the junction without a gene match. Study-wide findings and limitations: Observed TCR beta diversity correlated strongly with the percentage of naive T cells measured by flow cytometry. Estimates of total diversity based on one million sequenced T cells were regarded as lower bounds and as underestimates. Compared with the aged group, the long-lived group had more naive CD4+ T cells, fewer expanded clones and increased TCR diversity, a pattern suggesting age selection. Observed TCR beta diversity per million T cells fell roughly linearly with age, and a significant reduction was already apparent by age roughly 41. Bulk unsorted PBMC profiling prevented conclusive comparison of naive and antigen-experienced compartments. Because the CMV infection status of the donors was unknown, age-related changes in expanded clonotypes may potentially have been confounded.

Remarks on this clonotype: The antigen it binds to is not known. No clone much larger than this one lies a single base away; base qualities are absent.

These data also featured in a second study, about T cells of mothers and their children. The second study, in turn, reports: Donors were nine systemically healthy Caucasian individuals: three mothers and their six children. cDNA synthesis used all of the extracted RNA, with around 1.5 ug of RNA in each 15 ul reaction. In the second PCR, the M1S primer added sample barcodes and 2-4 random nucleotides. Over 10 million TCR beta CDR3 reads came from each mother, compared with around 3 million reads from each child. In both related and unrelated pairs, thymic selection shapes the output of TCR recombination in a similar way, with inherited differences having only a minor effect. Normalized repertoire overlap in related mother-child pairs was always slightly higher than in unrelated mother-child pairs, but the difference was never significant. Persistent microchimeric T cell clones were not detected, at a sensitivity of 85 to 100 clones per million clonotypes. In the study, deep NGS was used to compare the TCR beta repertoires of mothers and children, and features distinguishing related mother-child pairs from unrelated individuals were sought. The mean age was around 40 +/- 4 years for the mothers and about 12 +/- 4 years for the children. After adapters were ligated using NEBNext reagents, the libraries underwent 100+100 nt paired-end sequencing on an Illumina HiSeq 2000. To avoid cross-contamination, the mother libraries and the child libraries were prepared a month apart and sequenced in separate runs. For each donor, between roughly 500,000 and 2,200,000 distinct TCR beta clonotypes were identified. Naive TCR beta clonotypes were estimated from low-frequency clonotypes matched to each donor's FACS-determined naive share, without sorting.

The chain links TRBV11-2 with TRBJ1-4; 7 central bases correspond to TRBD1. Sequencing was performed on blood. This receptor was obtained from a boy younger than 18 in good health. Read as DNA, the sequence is TGTGCCAGCGCATTCGGACAGGATAATGAAAAACTGTTTTTT. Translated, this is CASAFGQDNEKLFF.